This TCR beta chain originates from a study of T cell responses to AZD1222 COVID-19 vaccine (dated by TCRdb to about 2021). Context from the whole study: AZD1222 recipients whose second dose came at about 4 weeks and those whose second dose came at about 12 weeks were combined into one group, since spike-specific TCR depth and breadth did not differ between the two schedules. TCR sequencing was performed for 230 to 250 trial participants, of whom around 210 were given two doses of AZD1222 and roughly 25 were given two doses of MenACWY control vaccine. Trial participants were enrolled into age subgroups of 18-55, 56-69 and 70-plus years, which contained around 150, 29 and 61 TCR-sequenced participants, respectively.

Study-level results and caveats: CD4 TCRs associated with the vaccine covered the entire spike protein, and the dominant responses were in regions 160-218 and 743-854. Because no day 14 peak-response samples were available, repertoires were characterized only after the peak T cell response. Only six or seven AZD1222 recipients were SARS-CoV-2 seropositive at baseline, limiting conclusions about previously exposed vaccinees. A significant rise in spike-specific TCR breadth and depth was observed after two AZD1222 doses relative to day 0 and relative to MenACWY recipients. Nearly half of unique spike-specific TCRs reportedly recognized epitopes outside regions mutated in the B.1.351 and B.1.1.7 variants. Participants were mostly white British, with more females than males. The authors suggested clonal diversity may have been underestimated. The 56-69-year group was small, and its depth increase did not reach significance, likely because of low power.

According to the germline V gene, CDR1 reads SGHVS and CDR2 reads FQNEAQ. The CDR3 has 15 amino acids, counting the end cysteine and phenylalanine. Kept here is only the CDR3 DNA, which spans 45 bases and is read in frame from base 1. From V the trimming removes 5 bases and from J it removes 6 bases, while the gene matches leave 13 bases of the junction unaccounted for. In the paper's terms, the time point label means: baseline before first vaccination. Vaccinee samples came from UK trials COV001 and COV002, including a single-blind randomized controlled phase 2/3 trial of AZD1222 (ChAdOx1 nCoV-19) in healthy adults. Trial participant PBMC samples were collected at day 0 and day 28 after the second dose for TCRbeta chain sequencing. The CDR3 regions of human TCRbeta chains were subjected to immunosequencing. The authors' analysis ran thus. TCRs in the repertoires were compared against a reference library of SARS-CoV-2-specific TCRs that had been generated with the MIRA antigen-specificity platform. Breadth meant the fraction of unique TCRs that were SARS-CoV-2-associated, whereas depth meant the fraction of total T cells that were SARS-CoV-2-associated. Using the MIRA data, every spike-specific TCR was mapped to the spike region that the TCR reacted to and assigned to either a CD4 or a CD8 class. Log10-transformed breadth and depth values were compared by one-way ANOVA with Sidak's multiple comparisons tests. What TCRdb holds here is the immuneACCESS table cut down to in-frame rearrangements. Part of the clones is not present; checked against another copy, under half of the missing clones reflect an unresolved V gene, and the others are unexplained. The V and J calls and clone size come from that table; D and trimming were worked out from the DNA. In this sample the table shows about 120,000 clones, around 85% of which occur a single time. The leading ten clones occupy 2.4% of the sample.

Notes on this clone: Its antigen specificity is not known. It has no much larger one-base neighbor in the sample; base qualities were not kept.

This chain is built from TRBV7-8 and TRBJ2-7; 7 middle bases align to TRBD2. The clonotype was recovered from an adult in good health. The sequences come from peripheral blood, collected on day 0 of AZD1222 vaccination. The CDR3: CASSPERLGGGEQYF. The DNA sequence is as follows: TGTGCCAGCAGCCCTGAGAGGCTTGGGGGGGGCGAGCAGTACTTC.